Sequencing of this TCR beta chain was carried out in a study of shared clonotypes between healthy human individuals. CDR1 is SEHNR, CDR2 FQNEAQ, per germline (reference sequence). V lost 0 bases to trimming and J lost 3 bases, with 9 bases between them. This CDR3 comprises 14 residues. Clones were sequenced by immunoSEQ multiplex PCR, and TCRdb holds only the in-frame ones, with some missing. The sample carries some 2,000,000 clones, about 95% recorded once. CD45RO-negative, CCR7-selected cells formed the naive CD8 fraction, which excluded terminally differentiated effector memory CD45RA+ cells. On this clone: The same CDR3 can be traced to other DNA sequences in this sample.

This sequence originates from a man younger than 35 in good health. Sequencing was done on a sample of naive CD8+ T cells sorted from blood. V and J are TRBV7-9 and TRBJ2-7; the D is unclear. CDR3 sequence (DNA): TGTGCCAGCAGCTTAGCGGAAAGGGACTACGAGCAGTACTTC. This translates into CASSLAERDYEQYF.